This note documents a single TCR beta chain sequence. Per the original data handling: Using reference gene primer amplification, nucleated cell counts were estimated. The data were produced by immunoSEQ multiplex PCR, yet TCRdb's version contains in-frame clones alone and is incomplete. The D gene and trimming were derived from the DNA, and the V and J assignments and clone size from that table. The sample includes about 130,000 clones, roughly nine tenths of them seen just once. This entry belongs to a study of blood T cell repertoires in COVID-19. About the research overall: Donors in the United States, Italy and Spain gave samples during acute or convalescent COVID-19. Sample material is recorded as cDNA or gDNA derived from T cells, B-cell-depleted T cells, or PBMCs.

The CDR3 has 17 residues. Germline V gives CDR1 LNHDA, CDR2 SQIVND (reference sequence). Trimming took 3 bases from V and 5 from J; bases not matched to a gene: 13. V gene TRBV19 combines with J gene TRBJ2-5, with 9 nucleotides matching TRBD2. Sequenced input: peripheral blood. The clonotype was recovered from a man in his fifties or sixties with active COVID-19. The CDR3 sequence is CASSMEASGAELETQYF. CDR3 nucleotide sequence: TGTGCCAGTAGTATGGAGGCTAGCGGGGCGGAATTGGAGACCCAGTACTTC.